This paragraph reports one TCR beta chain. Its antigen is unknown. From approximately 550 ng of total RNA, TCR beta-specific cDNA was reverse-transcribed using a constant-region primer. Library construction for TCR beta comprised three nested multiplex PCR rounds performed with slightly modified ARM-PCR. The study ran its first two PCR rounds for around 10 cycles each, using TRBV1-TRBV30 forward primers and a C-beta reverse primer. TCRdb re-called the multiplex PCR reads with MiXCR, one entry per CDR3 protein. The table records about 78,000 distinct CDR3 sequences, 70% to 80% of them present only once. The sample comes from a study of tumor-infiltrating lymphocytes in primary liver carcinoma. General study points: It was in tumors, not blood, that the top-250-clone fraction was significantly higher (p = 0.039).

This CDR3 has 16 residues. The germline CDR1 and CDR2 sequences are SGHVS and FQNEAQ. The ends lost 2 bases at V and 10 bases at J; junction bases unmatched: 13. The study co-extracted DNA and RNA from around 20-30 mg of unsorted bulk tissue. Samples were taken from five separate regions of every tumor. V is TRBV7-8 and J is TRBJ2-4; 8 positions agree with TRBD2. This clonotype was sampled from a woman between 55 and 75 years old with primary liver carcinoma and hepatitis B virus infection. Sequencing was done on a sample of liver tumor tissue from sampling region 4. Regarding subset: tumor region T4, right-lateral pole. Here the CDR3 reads CASSLLDGRAENIQYF. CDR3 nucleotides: TGTGCCAGCAGCTTATTGGACGGGAGGGCCGAGAATATTCAGTACTTC.